A single sample is the source of the 19 T cell receptor beta chains below, sequenced in a study of cytomegalovirus exposure and HLA in healthy donors. Primers: 60 Vbeta forward and 13 Jbeta reverse. Clones were sequenced by immunoSEQ multiplex PCR, and TCRdb holds only the in-frame ones, with some missing. This repertoire shows about 200,000 clones, over 75% found once; its top ten account for approximately 0.092%. Sequencing was performed on PBMCs. These receptors were collected from a boy between 2 and 15 years old in good health and CMV-seronegative.

The chain recombines TRBV4-3 with TRBJ1-1; D ambiguous. The CDR3 loop spans 14 amino acids. Germline CDR1 LGHNA, CDR2 YSLEER. V was clipped by 0 bases and J by 5 bases, with 10 bases between them. CDR3 bases: TGCGCCAGCAGCCAAGAGGCTGGCGGGACTGAAGCTTTCTTT. It yields the protein CASSQEAGGTEAFF.

This clone was counted a few times. The rearrangement uses TRBV19 and TRBJ1-2, with 7 bases lining up with TRBD1. The CDR3 extends over 14 amino acids. Germline loops: CDR1 LNHDA, CDR2 SQIVND (reference sequence). V dropped 4 bases and J dropped 1; count of bases not matched to a gene: 3. CDR3 region: CASSTRQGNYGYTF. DNA of the CDR3: TGTGCCAGTAGTACCCGACAGGGTAACTATGGCTACACCTTC.

The V call is TRBV7-2, the J call TRBJ2-1, with TRBD1 matching 7 bases. V was clipped by 1 base and J by 4 bases; unmatched bases: 10. The germline CDR1 and CDR2 sequences are SGHTA and FQGNSA. CDR3 length: 17 amino acids. The CDR3 here is CASSLVPGRGSYNEQFF. DNA of the CDR3: TGTGCCAGCAGCTTAGTACCCGGCAGGGGGTCGTACAATGAGCAGTTCTTC.

The chain employs TRBV30 and TRBJ2-1, with 11 positions matching TRBD1. The CDR3 extends over 15 amino acids. After removal of 7 bases from V and 5 bases from J, the junction contained 10 bases not matched to a gene. Germline V gives CDR1 GTSNPN, CDR2 SVGIG (reference sequence). CDR3 bases: TGTGCCTTACTGGCTGGGACAGGGGGGGACAATGAGCAGTTCTTC. Protein product: CALLAGTGGDNEQFF.

The chain uses TRBV15 and TRBJ2-1; D might be TRBD1 (5 bases). Germline-derived CDR1 and CDR2 are LNHNV and YYDKDF (reference sequence). V was cut by 0 bases and J by 9 bases, with 12 bases left in between. This CDR3 has 14 residues. The CDR3 loop reads CATSRDLGQGEQFF. DNA of the CDR3: TGTGCCACCAGCAGAGATTTGGGGCAGGGTGAGCAGTTCTTC.

This clone was seen a single time. Here the CDR3 DNA reads TGTGCCAGCAGCGTAGATCCAGGGATAAACACCATATATTTT. Its translation: CASSVDPGINTIYF. The V gene is TRBV9, the J gene TRBJ1-3; possible D gene TRBD1, 5 bases. The CDR3 consists of 14 residues. Germline loops: CDR1 SGDLS, CDR2 YYNGEE. The V end lost 0 bases, the J end lost 6 bases, and 10 bases lay between the germline ends.

The CDR3 region has the DNA TGTGCCAGCAGCGTAGGAGTTGTGGAGAAAGAGACCCAGTACTTC. Protein: CASSVGVVEKETQYF. The rearrangement uses TRBV9 and TRBJ2-5; D uncertain. This CDR3 comprises 15 residues. Deletions cut 0 bases from V and 3 bases from J, with 12 bases between. Germline V gene data show CDR1 as SGDLS and CDR2 as YYNGEE.

The chain employs TRBV6-5 and TRBJ1-2; D may be TRBD1 (5 bases). Trimming cost V 0 bases and J 4 bases, with 15 bases left between them. From germline, CDR1 is MNHEY and CDR2 SVGAGI. The CDR3 spans 16 residues. The CDR3 sequence is CASSYSSGGGTYGYTF. CDR3 nucleotide sequence: TGTGCCAGCAGTTACTCATCAGGAGGAGGGACCTATGGCTACACCTTC.

The chain combines TRBV4-3 with TRBJ2-5; 7 bases are a match to TRBD2. Judging by the DNA end, TRBJ2-7 fits better; the J call may be wrong. Germline CDR1 and CDR2: LGHNA and YSLEER. The CDR3 consists of 13 residues. Here the CDR3 DNA reads TGCGCCAGCAGTAGCGGGCGAACCTACGAGCAGTACTTC. Translated: CASSSGRTYEQYF.

This clone was seen only a few times. The chain has TRBV11-2 and TRBJ2-5; 8 bases align to TRBD1. With 3 bases clipped from V and 0 bases from J, the junction kept 6 bases outside the gene matches. This CDR3 has 16 residues. The germline V gene encodes CDR1 SGHAT and CDR2 FQNNGV. The CDR3 region has the DNA TGTGCCAGCAGCTTTCTGGCAGGGGGCTACCAAGAGACCCAGTACTTC. It codes for CASSFLAGGYQETQYF. The variable domain in full, with the rest retrieved from reference TRBV11-2 and TRBJ2-5, is EAGVAQSPRYKIIEKRQSVAFWCNPISGHATLYWYQQILGQGPKLLIQFQNNGVVDDSQLPKDRFSAERLKGVDSTLKIQPAKLEDSAVYLCASSFLAGGYQETQYFGPGTRLLVL.

The J gene is TRBJ2-2, the V gene TRBV7-9, with 15 bases matching TRBD2. The germline V gene encodes CDR1 SEHNR and CDR2 FQNEAQ (reference sequence). The CDR3 length is 19 residues. V dropped 3 bases and J dropped 2; count of bases not matched to a gene: 7. This CDR3 is CASSFGTSGGRKNTGELFF. CDR3 nucleotide sequence: TGTGCCAGCAGCTTCGGGACTAGCGGGGGGCGAAAAAACACCGGGGAGCTGTTTTTT.

The chain joins TRBV5-1 to TRBJ2-7; 9 nucleotides align to TRBD1. The germline V gene has CDR1 SGHRS and CDR2 YFSETQ. The V and J ends lost 4 bases and 0 bases, in that order; junction bases with no gene match: 5. This CDR3 spans 15 amino acids. The CDR3 reads CASSDGQGSSYEQYF. The DNA for the CDR3 is TGCGCCAGCAGCGACGGACAGGGGAGCTCCTACGAGCAGTACTTC.

The chain recombines TRBV6-5 with TRBJ1-1; a possible D gene is TRBD1 (6 bases). This CDR3 comprises 14 residues. Germline loops: CDR1 MNHEY, CDR2 SVGAGI. V gave up 4 bases and J gave up 4 bases, with 13 bases separating them. The CDR3 coding sequence is TGTGCCAGCAGTTCCCCAGGGGTCCTCACTGAAGCTTTCTTT. It translates to CASSSPGVLTEAFF.

The CDR3 sequence: CASSLFGETDTQYF. CDR3 nucleotides: TGTGCCAGCAGCTTGTTCGGGGAAACAGATACGCAGTATTTT. The chain is built from TRBV5-8 and TRBJ2-3; tentatively, D is TRBD2 (5 bases). CDR1 is SGHTS, CDR2 YDEGEE, per germline. The length of the CDR3 is 14 residues. Deletions cut 1 base from V and 3 bases from J, with 9 bases between.

This clone was counted once. An end of the junction does not agree with germline; a read error may underlie this. The rearrangement links TRBV7-9 to TRBJ2-7; TRBD2 matches 7 bases. Germline V gives CDR1 SEHNR, CDR2 FQNEAQ (reference sequence). There are 17 residues in the CDR3. The CDR3 reads CSSSRMTVGGALYEQYF. CDR3 bases: TGTTCCAGCAGCCGAATGACAGTGGGAGGGGCCCTCTACGAGCAGTACTTC. Filled out from reference TRBV7-9 and TRBJ2-7, the complete variable domain reads DTGVSQNPRHKITKRGQNVTFRCDPISEHNRLYWYRQTLGQGPEFLTYFQNEAQLEKSRLLSDRFSAERPKGSFSTLEIQRTEQGDSAMYLCSSSRMTVGGALYEQYFGPGTRLTVT.

The J gene is TRBJ2-3, the V gene TRBV7-3; D gene ambiguous. Germline V CDR1 and CDR2: SGHTA, FQGTGA. Trimming stripped 2 bases from V and 3 bases from J, with 6 bases between. This CDR3 has 13 amino acids. CDR3 nucleotides: TGTGCCAGCAGCTTATTTCTTACAGATACGCAGTATTTT. Its protein is CASSLFLTDTQYF.

The chain employs TRBV29-1 and TRBJ1-1; no firm D call. Trimming pared 1 base from V and 1 base from J, leaving 10 bases between. Per germline, CDR1 SQVTM and CDR2 ANQGSEA. CDR3 length equals 14 residues. This CDR3 is CSVEGRLRNTEAFF. CDR3 nucleotide sequence: TGCAGCGTTGAAGGTCGACTGCGGAACACTGAAGCTTTCTTT.

Note on this clone: This sample also contains other DNA sequences that code for the same CDR3. The V gene is TRBV27, the J gene TRBJ1-1, with D perhaps TRBD1 (5 bases). Germline values: CDR1 MNHEY, CDR2 SMNVEV (reference sequence). The CDR3 has 14 amino acids. With 4 bases removed from V and 1 base from J, the gap between germline ends came to 10 bases. The CDR3 loop reads CASSYLRENTEAFF. CDR3 nucleotides: TGTGCCAGCAGTTACCTCAGGGAGAACACTGAAGCTTTCTTT.

The gene calls are TRBV6-5 and TRBJ1-3, with D possibly matching TRBD1 (6 bases). The ends were cut back, 0 bases at V and 3 bases at J, with 9 bases in the middle. The CDR3 extends over 15 amino acids. Germline CDR1 MNHEY, CDR2 SVGAGI. The CDR3 reads CASSYSIGGGNTIYF. The CDR3 region has the DNA TGTGCCAGCAGTTACTCGATAGGGGGTGGAAACACCATATATTTT.